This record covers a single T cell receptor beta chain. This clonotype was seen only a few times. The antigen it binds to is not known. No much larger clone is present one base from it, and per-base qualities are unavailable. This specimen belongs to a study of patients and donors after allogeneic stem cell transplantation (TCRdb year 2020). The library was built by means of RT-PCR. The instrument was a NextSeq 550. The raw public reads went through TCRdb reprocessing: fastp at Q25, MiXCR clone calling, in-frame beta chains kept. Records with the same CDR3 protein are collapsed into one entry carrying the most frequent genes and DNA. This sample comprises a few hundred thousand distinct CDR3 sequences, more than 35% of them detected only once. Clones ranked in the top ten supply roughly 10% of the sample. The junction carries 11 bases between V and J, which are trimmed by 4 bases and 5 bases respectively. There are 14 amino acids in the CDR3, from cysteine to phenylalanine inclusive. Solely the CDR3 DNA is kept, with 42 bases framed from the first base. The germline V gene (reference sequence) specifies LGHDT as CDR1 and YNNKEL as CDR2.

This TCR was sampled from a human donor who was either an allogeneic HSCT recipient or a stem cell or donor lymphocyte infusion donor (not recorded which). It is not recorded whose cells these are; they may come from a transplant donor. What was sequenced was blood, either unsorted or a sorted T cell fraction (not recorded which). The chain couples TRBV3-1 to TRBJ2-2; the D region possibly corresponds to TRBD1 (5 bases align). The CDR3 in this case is CASSPPGWTGELFF. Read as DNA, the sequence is TGTGCCAGCAGCCCGCCAGGGTGGACCGGGGAGCTGTTTTTT.